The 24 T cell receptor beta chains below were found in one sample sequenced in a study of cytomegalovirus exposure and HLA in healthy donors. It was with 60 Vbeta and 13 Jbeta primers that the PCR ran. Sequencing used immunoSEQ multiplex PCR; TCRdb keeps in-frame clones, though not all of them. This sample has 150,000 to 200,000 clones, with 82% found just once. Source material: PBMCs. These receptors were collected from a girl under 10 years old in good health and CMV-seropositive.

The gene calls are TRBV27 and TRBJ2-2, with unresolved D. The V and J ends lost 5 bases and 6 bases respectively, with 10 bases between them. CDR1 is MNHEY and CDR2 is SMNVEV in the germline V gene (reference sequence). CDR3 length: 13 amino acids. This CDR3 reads CASSLGWAGELFF. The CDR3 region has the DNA TGTGCCAGCAGTCTAGGCTGGGCCGGGGAGCTGTTTTTT.

CDR3 in DNA: TGCGCCAGCAGCCGGGACAGTAATTACGAGCAGTACTTC. Amino acid sequence: CASSRDSNYEQYF. The rearrangement uses TRBV4-1 and TRBJ2-7; TRBD1 matches 7 bases. V lost 4 bases and J lost 4; bases outside the gene matches: 4. Germline-derived CDR1 and CDR2 are MGHRA and YSYEKL. The CDR3 consists of 13 residues.

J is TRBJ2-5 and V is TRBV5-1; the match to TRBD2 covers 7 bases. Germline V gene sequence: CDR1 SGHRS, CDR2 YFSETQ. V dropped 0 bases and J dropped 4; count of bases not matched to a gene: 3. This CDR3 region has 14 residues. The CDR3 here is CASSLGEGRETQYF. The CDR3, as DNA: TGCGCCAGCAGCTTGGGGGAGGGGAGAGAGACCCAGTACTTC.

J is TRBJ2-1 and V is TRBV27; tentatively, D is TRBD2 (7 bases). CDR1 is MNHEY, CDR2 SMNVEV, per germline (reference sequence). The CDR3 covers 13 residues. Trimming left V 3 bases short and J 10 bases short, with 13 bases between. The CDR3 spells CASSLGSGGEQFF. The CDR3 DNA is TGTGCCAGCAGTTTGGGATCGGGGGGCGAGCAGTTCTTC.

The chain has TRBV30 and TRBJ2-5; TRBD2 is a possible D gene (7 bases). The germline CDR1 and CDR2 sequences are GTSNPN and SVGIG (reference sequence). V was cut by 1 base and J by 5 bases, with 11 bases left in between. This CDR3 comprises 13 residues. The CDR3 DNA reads TGTGCCTGGAGTGCGGAGGGGGGGGAGACCCAGTACTTC. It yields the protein CAWSAEGGETQYF.

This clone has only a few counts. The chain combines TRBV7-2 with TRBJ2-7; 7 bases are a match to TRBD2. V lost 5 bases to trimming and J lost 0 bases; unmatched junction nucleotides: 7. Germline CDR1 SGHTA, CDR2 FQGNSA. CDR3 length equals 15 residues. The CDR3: CASSPKGGSSYEQYF. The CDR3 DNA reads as TGTGCCAGCAGCCCTAAGGGAGGGAGCTCCTACGAGCAGTACTTC.

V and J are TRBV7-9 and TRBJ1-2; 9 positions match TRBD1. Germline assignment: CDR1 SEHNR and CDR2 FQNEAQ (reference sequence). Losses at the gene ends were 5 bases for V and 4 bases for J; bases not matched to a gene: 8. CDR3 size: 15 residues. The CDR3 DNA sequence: TGTGCCAGCAGCCCATGGGACAGGGTCATCTATGGCTACACCTTC. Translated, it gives CASSPWDRVIYGYTF.

The CDR3 DNA reads TGTGCCAGCAGCTTACGGAGCCCACAAGAGACCCAGTACTTC. This sequence encodes CASSLRSPQETQYF. The J gene is TRBJ2-5, the V gene TRBV7-9; D gene unclear. V dropped 2 bases and J dropped 2 bases, with 9 bases sitting between them. Germline loops: CDR1 SEHNR, CDR2 FQNEAQ (reference sequence). This CDR3 has 14 residues.

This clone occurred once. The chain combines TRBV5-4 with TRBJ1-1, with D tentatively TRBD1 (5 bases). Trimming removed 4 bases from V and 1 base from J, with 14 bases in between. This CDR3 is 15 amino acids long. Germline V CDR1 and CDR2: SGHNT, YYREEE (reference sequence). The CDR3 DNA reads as TGTGCCAGCAGCCGGGGCGGCGGGGGGAACACTGAAGCTTTCTTT. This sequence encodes CASSRGGGGNTEAFF.

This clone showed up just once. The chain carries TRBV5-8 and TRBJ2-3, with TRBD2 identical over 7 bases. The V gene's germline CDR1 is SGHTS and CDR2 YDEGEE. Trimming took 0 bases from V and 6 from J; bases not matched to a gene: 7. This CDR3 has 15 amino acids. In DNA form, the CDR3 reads TGTGCCAGCAGCTTGGGGGCGGGAGAGGCGGATACGCAGTATTTT. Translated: CASSLGAGEADTQYF. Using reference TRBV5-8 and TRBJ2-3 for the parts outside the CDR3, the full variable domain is EAGVTQSPTHLIKTRGQQATLRCSPISGHTSVYWYQQALGLGLQFLLWYDEGEERNRGNFPPRFSGRQFPNYSSELNVNALELEDSALYLCASSLGAGEADTQYFGPGTRLTVL.

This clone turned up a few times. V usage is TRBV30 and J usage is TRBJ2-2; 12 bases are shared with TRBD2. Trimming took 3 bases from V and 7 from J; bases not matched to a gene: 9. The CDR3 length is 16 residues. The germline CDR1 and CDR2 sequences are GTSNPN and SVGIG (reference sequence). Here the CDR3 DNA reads TGTGCCTGGAGCCCAGGACTAGCGGGATTTAACGGGGAGCTGTTTTTT. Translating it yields CAWSPGLAGFNGELFF.

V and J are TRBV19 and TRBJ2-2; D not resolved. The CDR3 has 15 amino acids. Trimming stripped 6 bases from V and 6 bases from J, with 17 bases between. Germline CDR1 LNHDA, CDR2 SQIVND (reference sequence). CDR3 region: CASSPHTTVAGELFF. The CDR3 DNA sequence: TGTGCCAGTAGCCCGCACACAACAGTAGCCGGGGAGCTGTTTTTT.

CDR3 amino acids: CASGETGGEDGYTF. CDR3 in DNA: TGTGCCAGCGGGGAAACAGGGGGCGAGGATGGCTACACCTTC. The chain joins TRBV6-5 to TRBJ1-2; TRBD1 agrees at 9 bases. Per germline, CDR1 MNHEY and CDR2 SVGAGI. The CDR3 runs 14 residues. V lost 8 bases and J lost 6; bases outside the gene matches: 10.

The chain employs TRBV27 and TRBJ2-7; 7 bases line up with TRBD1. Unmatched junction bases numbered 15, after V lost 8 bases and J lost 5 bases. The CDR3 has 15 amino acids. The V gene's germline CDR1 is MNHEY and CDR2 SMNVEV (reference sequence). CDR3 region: CASGTVTKRSHEQYF. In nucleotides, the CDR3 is TGTGCCAGCGGGACAGTGACAAAGCGTTCTCACGAGCAGTACTTC.

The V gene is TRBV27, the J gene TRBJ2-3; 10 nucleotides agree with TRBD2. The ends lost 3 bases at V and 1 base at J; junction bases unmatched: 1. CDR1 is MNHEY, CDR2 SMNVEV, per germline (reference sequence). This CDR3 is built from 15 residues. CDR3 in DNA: TGTGCCAGCAGTTTTGGACTAGCGGGCACAGATACGCAGTATTTT. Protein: CASSFGLAGTDTQYF.

CDR3 coding DNA: TGTGCCTGGCGCAAGGCCCGGGGTTACAATGAGCAGTTCTTC. Its translation is CAWRKARGYNEQFF. The chain carries TRBV30 and TRBJ2-1, with D possibly matching TRBD2 (5 bases). Germline V lookup: CDR1 GTSNPN, CDR2 SVGIG (reference sequence). This CDR3 is 14 amino acids long. Trimming pared 5 bases from V and 4 bases from J, leaving 15 bases between.

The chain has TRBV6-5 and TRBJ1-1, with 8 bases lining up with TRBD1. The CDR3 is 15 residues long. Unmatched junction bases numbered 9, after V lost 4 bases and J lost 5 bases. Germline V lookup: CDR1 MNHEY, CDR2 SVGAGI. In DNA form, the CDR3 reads TGTGCCAGCAGTTTGCGAACAGGGGGGAAGACTGAAGCTTTCTTT. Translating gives CASSLRTGGKTEAFF.

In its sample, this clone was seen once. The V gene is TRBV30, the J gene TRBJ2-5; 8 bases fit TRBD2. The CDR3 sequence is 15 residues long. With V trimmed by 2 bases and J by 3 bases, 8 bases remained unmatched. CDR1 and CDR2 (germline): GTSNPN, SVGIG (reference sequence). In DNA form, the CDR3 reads TGTGCCTGGAGTACCCGGGGGGGTCCGAAAGAGACCCAGTACTTC. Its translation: CAWSTRGGPKETQYF.

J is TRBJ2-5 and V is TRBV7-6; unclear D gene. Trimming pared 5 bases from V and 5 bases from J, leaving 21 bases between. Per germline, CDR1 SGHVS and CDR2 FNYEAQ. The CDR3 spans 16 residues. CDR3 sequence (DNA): TGTGCCAGCAGCCACCGGTCTACGAGCCCCTGGGAGACCCAGTACTTC. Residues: CASSHRSTSPWETQYF. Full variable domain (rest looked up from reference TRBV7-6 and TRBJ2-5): GAGVSQSPRYKVTKRGQDVALRCDPISGHVSLYWYRQALGQGPEFLTYFNYEAQQDKSGLPNDRFSAERPEGSISTLTIQRTEQRDSAMYRCASSHRSTSPWETQYFGPGTRLLVL.

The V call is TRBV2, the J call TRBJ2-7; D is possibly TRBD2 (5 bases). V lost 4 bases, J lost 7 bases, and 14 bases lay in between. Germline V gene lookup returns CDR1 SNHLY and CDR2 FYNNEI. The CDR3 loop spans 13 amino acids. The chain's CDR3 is CASSGDREGEQYF. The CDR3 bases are TGTGCCAGCAGTGGTGACCGGGAAGGGGAGCAGTACTTC.

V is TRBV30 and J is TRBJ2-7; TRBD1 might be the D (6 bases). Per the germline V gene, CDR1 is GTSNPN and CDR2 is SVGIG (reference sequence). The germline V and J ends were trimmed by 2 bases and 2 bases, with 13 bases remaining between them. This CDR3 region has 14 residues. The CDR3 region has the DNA TGTGCCTGGAGTCCTTCGACAGGAACCTACGAGCAGTACTTC. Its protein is CAWSPSTGTYEQYF.

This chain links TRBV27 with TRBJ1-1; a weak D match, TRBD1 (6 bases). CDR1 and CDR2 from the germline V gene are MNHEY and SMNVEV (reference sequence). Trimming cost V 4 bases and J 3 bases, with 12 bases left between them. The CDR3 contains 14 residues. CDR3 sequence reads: CASSSLPGDTEAFF. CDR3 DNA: TGTGCCAGCAGTTCCCTCCCAGGGGACACTGAAGCTTTCTTT.

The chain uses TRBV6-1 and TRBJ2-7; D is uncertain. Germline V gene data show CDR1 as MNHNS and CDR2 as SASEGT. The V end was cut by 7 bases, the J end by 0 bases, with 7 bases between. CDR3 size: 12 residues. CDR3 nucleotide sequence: TGTGCCAGCATGTACGGCTCCTACGAGCAGTACTTC. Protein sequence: CASMYGSYEQYF.

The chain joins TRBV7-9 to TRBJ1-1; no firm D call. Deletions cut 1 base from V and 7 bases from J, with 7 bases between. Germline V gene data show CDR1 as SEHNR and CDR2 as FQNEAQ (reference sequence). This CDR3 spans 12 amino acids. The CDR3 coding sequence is TGTGCCAGCAGCTTAGTTGCGGGTGAAGCTTTCTTT. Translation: CASSLVAGEAFF.